This entry features one T cell receptor (beta chain) sequence. The antigen is not known. Germline lookup yields CDR1 SQVTM and CDR2 ANQGSEA. Trimming took off 6 bases at V and 0 bases at J, with 5 bases between the two ends. The length of the CDR3 is 12 residues. This record belongs to a study of blood T cells in healthy people across ages. Total RNA was isolated from each sample in quantities of at least 6 micrograms. Findings and caveats of the study: Any conclusive comparison of naive versus antigen-experienced cells was prevented by using unsorted PBMCs.

PCR was performed a second time for roughly 6 to 12 cycles using a sample-barcoded 5' primer and a J-beta primer mix. Every sample gave at least 2.5 million paired-end reads containing CDR3. Using its own MiXCR run on the 5' RACE reads, TCRdb lists one record per CDR3 protein. The sample carries hundreds of thousands of distinct CDR3 sequences, approximately 48% recorded once. The chain joins TRBV29-1 to TRBJ1-4; D not resolved. The sequence came from a man aged 55 to 70 in good health. Sequencing was carried out using blood. The CDR3 DNA follows: TGCAGCGTGAGGTCAACTAATGAAAAACTGTTTTTT. This encodes CSVRSTNEKLFF. Full variable domain (missing parts from reference TRBV29-1 and TRBJ1-4): SAVISQKPSRDICQRGTSLTIQCQVDSQVTMMFWYRQQPGQSLTLIATANQGSEATYESGFVIDKFPISRPNLTFSTLTVSNMSPEDSSIYLCSVRSTNEKLFFGSGTQLSVL.